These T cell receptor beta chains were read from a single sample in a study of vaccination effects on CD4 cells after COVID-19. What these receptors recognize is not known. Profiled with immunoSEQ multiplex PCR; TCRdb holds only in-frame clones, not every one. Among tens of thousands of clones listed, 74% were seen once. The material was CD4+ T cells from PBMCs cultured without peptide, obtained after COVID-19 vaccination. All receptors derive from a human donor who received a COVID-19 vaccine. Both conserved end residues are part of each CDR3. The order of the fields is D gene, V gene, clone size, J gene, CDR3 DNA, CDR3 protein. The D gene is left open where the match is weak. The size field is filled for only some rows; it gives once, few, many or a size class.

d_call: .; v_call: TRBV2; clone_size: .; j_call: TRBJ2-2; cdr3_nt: TGTGCCAGCCATCCCGCGAACACCGGGGAGCTGTTTTTT; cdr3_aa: CASHPANTGELFF
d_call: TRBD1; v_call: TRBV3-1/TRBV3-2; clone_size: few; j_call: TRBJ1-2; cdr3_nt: TGTGCCAGCAGCCGCGGGACAGCAAACTATGGCTACACCTTC; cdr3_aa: CASSRGTANYGYTF
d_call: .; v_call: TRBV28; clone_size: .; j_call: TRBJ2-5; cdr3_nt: TGTGCCAGCAGTTTGGCAGGGGCGGTCCAAGAGACCCAGTACTTC; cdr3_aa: CASSLAGAVQETQYF
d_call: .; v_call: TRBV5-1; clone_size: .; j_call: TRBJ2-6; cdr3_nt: TGCGCCAGCAGGTTGTTTGTTTCTGGGGCCAACGTCCTGACTTTC; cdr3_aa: CASRLFVSGANVLTF
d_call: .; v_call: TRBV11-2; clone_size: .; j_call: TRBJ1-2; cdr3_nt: TGTGCCAGCAGCCACCAAGGGACGGATAACTATGGCTACACCTTC; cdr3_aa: CASSHQGTDNYGYTF
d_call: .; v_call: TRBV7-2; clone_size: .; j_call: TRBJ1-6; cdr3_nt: TGTGCCAGCAGCTTAGGGTTTTGGAATTCACCCCTCCACTTT; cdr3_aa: CASSLGFWNSPLHF
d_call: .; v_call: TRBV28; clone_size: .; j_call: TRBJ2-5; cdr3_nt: TGTGCCAGCAGTTTAGGACTGCAACTTGTGGAGACCCAGTACTTC; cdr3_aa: CASSLGLQLVETQYF
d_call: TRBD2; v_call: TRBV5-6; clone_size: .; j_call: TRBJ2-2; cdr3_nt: TGTGCCAGCAGCTTGCTAGCGGGGAGCCCAACCGGGGAGCTGTTTTTT; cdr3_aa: CASSLLAGSPTGELFF
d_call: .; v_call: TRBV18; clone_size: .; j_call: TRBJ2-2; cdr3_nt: TGTGCCAGCTCACCGTATTCGGACACCGGGGAGCTGTTTTTT; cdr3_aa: CASSPYSDTGELFF
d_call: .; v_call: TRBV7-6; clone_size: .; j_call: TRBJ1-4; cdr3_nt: TGTGCCAGCAGCGTGGGCGGAACTAATGAAAAACTGTTTTTT; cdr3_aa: CASSVGGTNEKLFF
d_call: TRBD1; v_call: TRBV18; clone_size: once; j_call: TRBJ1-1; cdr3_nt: TGTGCCAGCTCAGATTCAGGGGGCACTGAAGCTTTCTTT; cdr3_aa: CASSDSGGTEAFF
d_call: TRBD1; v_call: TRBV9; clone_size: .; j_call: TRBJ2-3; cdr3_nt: TGTGCCAGCAGCGCTAAGGACAGGGAAGGGGATACGCAGTATTTT; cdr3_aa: CASSAKDREGDTQYF
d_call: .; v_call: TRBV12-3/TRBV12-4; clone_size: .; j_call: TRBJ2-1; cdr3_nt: TGTGCCAGCACCCCCGGATCCTACAATGAGCAGTTCTTC; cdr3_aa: CASTPGSYNEQFF
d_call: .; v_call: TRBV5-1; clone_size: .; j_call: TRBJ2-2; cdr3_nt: TGCGCCAGCAGCTTGACACAGCGGAACACCGGGGAGCTGTTTTTT; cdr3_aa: CASSLTQRNTGELFF
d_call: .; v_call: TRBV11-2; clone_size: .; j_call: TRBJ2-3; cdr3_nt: TGTGCCAGCTCCAACACAGATACGCAGTATTTT; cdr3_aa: CASSNTDTQYF
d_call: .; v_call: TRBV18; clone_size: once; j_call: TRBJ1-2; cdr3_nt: TGTGCCAGCTCACAACTAACAGGGAACTATGGCTACACCTTC; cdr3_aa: CASSQLTGNYGYTF
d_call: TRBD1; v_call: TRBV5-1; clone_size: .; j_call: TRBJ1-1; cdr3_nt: TGCGCCAGCAGCTTGTCAGGGGGCAGGGTGAACACTGAAGCTTTCTTT; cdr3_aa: CASSLSGGRVNTEAFF
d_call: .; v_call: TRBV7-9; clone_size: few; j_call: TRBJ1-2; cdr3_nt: TGTGCCAGCAGCTCACCCACGATAGAGGGGATTAGTGGCTACACCTTC; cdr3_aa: CASSSPTIEGISGYTF
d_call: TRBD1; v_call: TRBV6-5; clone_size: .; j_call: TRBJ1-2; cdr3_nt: TGTGCCAGCAGTTACGATTGGACAGGGGGTAATGGCTACACCTTC; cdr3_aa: CASSYDWTGGNGYTF
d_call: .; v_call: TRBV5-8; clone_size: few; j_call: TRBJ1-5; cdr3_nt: TGTGCCAGCAGTGCGGACAGAACCAATCAGCCCCAGCATTTT; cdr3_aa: CASSADRTNQPQHF
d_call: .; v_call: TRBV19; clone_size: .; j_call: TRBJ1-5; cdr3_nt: TGTGCCAGTAGTATTTGGGAACCCAATCAGCCCCAGCATTTT; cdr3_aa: CASSIWEPNQPQHF
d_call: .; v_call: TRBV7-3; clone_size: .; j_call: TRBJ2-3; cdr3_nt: TGTGCCAGCAGCTGGGGTAGCAGCGGGCCATTCACAGATACGCAGTATTTT; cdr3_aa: CASSWGSSGPFTDTQYF
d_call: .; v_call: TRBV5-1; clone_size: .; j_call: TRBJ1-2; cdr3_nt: TGCGCCAGCAGCCCCCGGGACGGGTCCCACTATGGCTACACCTTC; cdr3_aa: CASSPRDGSHYGYTF
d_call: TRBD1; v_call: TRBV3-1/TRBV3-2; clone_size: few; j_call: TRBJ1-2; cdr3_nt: TGTGCCAGCAGCCTAAACACAGGGGATGGCTACACCTTC; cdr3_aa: CASSLNTGDGYTF
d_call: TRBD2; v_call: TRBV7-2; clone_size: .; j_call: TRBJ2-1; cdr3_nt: TGTGCCAGCAGCCCGATGCCGGGACTAGCGGGGGTAAGGAAGTTCTTC; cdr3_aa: CASSPMPGLAGVRKFF
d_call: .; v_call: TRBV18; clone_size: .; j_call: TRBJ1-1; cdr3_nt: TGTGCCAGCTCACGATATGAGGAGATGAACACTGAAGCTTTCTTT; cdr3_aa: CASSRYEEMNTEAFF
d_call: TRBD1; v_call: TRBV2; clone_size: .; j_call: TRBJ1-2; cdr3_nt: TGTGCCAGCATTCCGGACAGGGTTAGCTATGGCTACACCTTC; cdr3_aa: CASIPDRVSYGYTF
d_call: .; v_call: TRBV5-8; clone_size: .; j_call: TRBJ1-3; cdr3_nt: TGTGCCAGCAGACGGTCGGGAGAGCGAAACACCATATATTTT; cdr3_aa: CASRRSGERNTIYF
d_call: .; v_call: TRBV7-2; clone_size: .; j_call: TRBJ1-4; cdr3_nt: TGTGCCAGCAGCTCCTACCGGGGAGATGAAAAACTGTTTTTT; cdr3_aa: CASSSYRGDEKLFF
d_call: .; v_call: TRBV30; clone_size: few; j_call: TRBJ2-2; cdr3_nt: TGTGCCTGGGGGCATAACACGAACACCGGGGAGCTGTTTTTT; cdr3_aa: CAWGHNTNTGELFF
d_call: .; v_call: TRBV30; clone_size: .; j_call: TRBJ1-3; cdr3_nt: TGTGCCTGGAAATTCGGGGCCATAATGAGCTCTGGAAACACCATATATTTT; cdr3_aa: CAWKFGAIMSSGNTIYF
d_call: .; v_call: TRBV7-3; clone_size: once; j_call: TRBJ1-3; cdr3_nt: TGTGCCAGCAGCTTAGGGGGCTCTGGAAACACCATATATTTT; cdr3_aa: CASSLGGSGNTIYF
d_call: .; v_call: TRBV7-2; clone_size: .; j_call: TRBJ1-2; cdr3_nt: TGTGCCAGCAGCTTAGATAGGGCCCCCATTGGGGGCTACACCTTC; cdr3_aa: CASSLDRAPIGGYTF
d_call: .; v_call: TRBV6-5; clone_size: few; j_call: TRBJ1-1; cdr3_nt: TGTGCCAGCAGAGCCAGGGAAGGCACTGAAGCTTTCTTT; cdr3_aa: CASRAREGTEAFF
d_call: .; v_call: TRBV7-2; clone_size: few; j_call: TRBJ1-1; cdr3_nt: TGTGCCAGCAGCTTAGGGTGGGCAGCTCCTGAAGCTTTCTTT; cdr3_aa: CASSLGWAAPEAFF
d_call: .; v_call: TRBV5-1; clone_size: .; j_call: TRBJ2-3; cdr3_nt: TGCGCCAGCAGCGTCCTTCGGGGCGAAACAGATACGCAGTATTTT; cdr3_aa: CASSVLRGETDTQYF
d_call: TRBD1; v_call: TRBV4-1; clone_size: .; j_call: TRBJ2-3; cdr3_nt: TGCGCCAGCAGCTACCTGGGACAGGGGGCAGATACGCAGTATTTT; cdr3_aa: CASSYLGQGADTQYF
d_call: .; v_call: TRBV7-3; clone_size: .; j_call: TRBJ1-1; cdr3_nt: TGTGCCAGCAGCCCCGGTAGGGGGAACACTGAAGCTTTCTTT; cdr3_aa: CASSPGRGNTEAFF
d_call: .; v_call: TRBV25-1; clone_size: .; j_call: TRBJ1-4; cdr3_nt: TGTGCCAGCAGGACATCAGGGGTTGAAAAACTGTTTTTT; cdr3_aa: CASRTSGVEKLFF
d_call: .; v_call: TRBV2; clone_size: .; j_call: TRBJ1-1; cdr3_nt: TGTGCCAGCAGTGAGCAGGGAACTATGAACACTGAAGCTTTCTTT; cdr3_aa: CASSEQGTMNTEAFF
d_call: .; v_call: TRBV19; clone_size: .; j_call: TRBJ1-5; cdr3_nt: TGTGCCAGTAGTATTCCCCTCAATCAGCCCCAGCATTTT; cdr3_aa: CASSIPLNQPQHF
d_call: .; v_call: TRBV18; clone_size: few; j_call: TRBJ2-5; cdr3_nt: TGTGCCAGCTCCCTCAAAGAGACCCAGTACTTC; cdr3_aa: CASSLKETQYF
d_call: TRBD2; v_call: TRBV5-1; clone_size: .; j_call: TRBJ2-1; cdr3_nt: TGCGCCAGCAGCTTGGTCGCTAGCGGCAGCTCCTACAATGAGCAGTTCTTC; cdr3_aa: CASSLVASGSSYNEQFF
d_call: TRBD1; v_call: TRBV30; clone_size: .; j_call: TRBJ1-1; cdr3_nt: TGTGCCTGGAGTGGACAGGGGGTGAAAGCTTTCTTT; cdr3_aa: CAWSGQGVKAFF
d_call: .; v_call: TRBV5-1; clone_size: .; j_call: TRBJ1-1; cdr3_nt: TGCGCCAGCAGCCTCGAGGAACCGGGGCACTTGGGGGCTGAAGCTTTCTTT; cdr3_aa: CASSLEEPGHLGAEAFF
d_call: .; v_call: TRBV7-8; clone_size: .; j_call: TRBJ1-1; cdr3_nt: TGTGCCAGCAGCCGCCAGGGAAACACTGAAGCTTTCTTT; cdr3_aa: CASSRQGNTEAFF
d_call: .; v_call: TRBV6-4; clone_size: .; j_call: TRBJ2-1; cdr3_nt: TGTGCCAGCAGCCTACAGGGACGGAACTACAATGAGCAGTTCTTC; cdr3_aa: CASSLQGRNYNEQFF
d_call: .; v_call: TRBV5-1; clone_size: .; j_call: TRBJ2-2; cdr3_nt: TGCGCCAGCAGCCCGCTCCCGGGGAACTTGAACACCGGGGAGCTGTTTTTT; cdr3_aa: CASSPLPGNLNTGELFF
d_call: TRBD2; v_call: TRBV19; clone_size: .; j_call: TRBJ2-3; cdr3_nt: TGTGCCAGTACCAATGGACGGCGGGGGAACACAGATACGCAGTATTTT; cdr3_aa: CASTNGRRGNTDTQYF
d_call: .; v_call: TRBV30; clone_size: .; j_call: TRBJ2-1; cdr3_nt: TGTGCCTGGAGTCGGTTATTGGACCCGATGGCCTACAATGAGCAGTTCTTC; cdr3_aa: CAWSRLLDPMAYNEQFF
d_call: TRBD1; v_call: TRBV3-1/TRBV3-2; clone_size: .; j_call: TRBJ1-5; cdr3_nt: TGTGCCAGCAGCCGGGGACAGGGAAATCAGCCCCAGCATTTT; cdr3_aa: CASSRGQGNQPQHF
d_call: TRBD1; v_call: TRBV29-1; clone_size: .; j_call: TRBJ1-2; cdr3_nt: TGCAGCGTCCAAACCCCGGGACAGGGAAGGACTAACTATGGCTACACCTTC; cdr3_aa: CSVQTPGQGRTNYGYTF
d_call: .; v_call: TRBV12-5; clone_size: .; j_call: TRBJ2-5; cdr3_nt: TGTGCTAGTGGTTTGGGACGGAATCAAGAGACCCAGTACTTC; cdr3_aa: CASGLGRNQETQYF
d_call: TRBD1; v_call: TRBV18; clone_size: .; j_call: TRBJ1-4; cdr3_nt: TGTGCCAGCTCACCGGGACAGGGCAATGAAAAACTGTTTTTT; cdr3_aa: CASSPGQGNEKLFF